This is a list of T cell receptor beta chains from one sample in a study of read filtering for tumor transcriptome and immune sequencing. TCRdb re-analysed the reads in MiXCR, keeping a single row per CDR3 protein. The table has over 50,000 distinct CDR3 sequences, about 19% seen once; the top ten hold more than 12%. The sequencing sample was made of a population of CD138-negative cells sorted from bone marrow. Receptor source: a donor at least 40 years old with multiple myeloma. Each CDR3 is given with its conserved first and last residue. The D gene is left open where the match is weak. Size is omitted from some rows. Given values are once, few, many or a class for expanded clones.

V	size	D	J	DNA	CDR3
TRBV20-1	many	TRBD1	TRBJ2-3	TGCAGTGCTAGAGTTGCCAGGGGGTTCGGGACAGATACGCAGTATTTT	CSARVARGFGTDTQYF
TRBV3-1	many	-	TRBJ1-5	TGTGCCAGCAGCCAAGGGCGGCAGCCCCAGCATTTT	CASSQGRQPQHF
TRBV19	many	TRBD2	TRBJ2-1	TGTGCCAGTAGTAGAGGGGGACTAGCGGGCAATGAGCAGTTCTTC	CASSRGGLAGNEQFF
TRBV5-1	many	-	TRBJ1-1	TGCGCCAGCAGCTTCGGAGGACCCGGGTCTGAAGCTTTCTTT	CASSFGGPGSEAFF
TRBV3-1	-	-	TRBJ1-6	TGCGCCAGCAGCCAGGAGAATTCACCCCTCCGCTTT	CASSQENSPLRF
TRBV29-1	many	TRBD1	TRBJ1-1	TGCAGCGAAACGGGACAGGGGGCCTCTGAAGCTTTCTTT	CSETGQGASEAFF
TRBV3-1	many	TRBD2	TRBJ2-2	TGTGCCAGCAGCCGTAGCGGGGGTGCCGGGGAGCTGTTTTTT	CASSRSGGAGELFF
TRBV18	many	-	TRBJ1-1	TGTGCCAGCTCACCTGACAGGGAAGCTTTCTTT	CASSPDREAFF
TRBV7-2	many	TRBD1	TRBJ2-7	TGTGCCAGCAGACTACGTATCCCGGGGACAGCTTATTACGAGCAGTACTTC	CASRLRIPGTAYYEQYF
TRBV19	many	-	TRBJ2-3	TGTGCCAGTGCCCCCAGTGAGGGGGATACGCAGTATTTT	CASAPSEGDTQYF
TRBV15	many	-	TRBJ2-1	TGTGCCACCAGCAGAGGGGTCCGGGATGAGCAGTTCTTC	CATSRGVRDEQFF
TRBV12-3/TRBV12-4	many	-	TRBJ1-5	TGTGCCAGCAGAAGCCCGGCAGGCGGCAGTCAGCCCCAGCATTTT	CASRSPAGGSQPQHF
TRBV5-1	-	TRBD1	TRBJ1-2	TGCGCCAGCAGCTTGGAGCAGGGGGCTTTAGGCTACACCTTC	CASSLEQGALGYTF
TRBV6-5	many	-	TRBJ2-3	TGTGCCAGCAGTCTCGGACAGACACGCACGCAGTATTTT	CASSLGQTRTQYF
TRBV28	few	TRBD1	TRBJ2-3	TGTGCCAGCAGACTCGACAGGGGGCATGATACGCAGTATTTT	CASRLDRGHDTQYF
TRBV3-2	many	-	TRBJ2-5	TGTGCCAGCAGCCAAGATACCGGTGGGCGTAAGACCCAGTACTTC	CASSQDTGGRKTQYF
TRBV7-2	many	TRBD2	TRBJ2-7	TGTGCCAGCAGCTTGACTAGCGGTGCCTACGAGCAGTACTTC	CASSLTSGAYEQYF
TRBV3-1	many	-	TRBJ2-7	TGTGCCAGCAGCGTAAGAGGGGCAGCCTACGAGCAGTACTTC	CASSVRGAAYEQYF
TRBV28	many	TRBD1	TRBJ2-5	TGTGCCAGCAGTACGACCCGGACAGGCGTTCGGGAGACCCAGTACTTC	CASSTTRTGVRETQYF
TRBV18	many	-	TRBJ2-2	TGTGCCAGCTCACCGTCACAGGCATCGAACACCGGGGAGCTGTTTTTT	CASSPSQASNTGELFF
TRBV6-2/TRBV6-3	many	-	TRBJ2-5	TGTGCCAGCAGTTACGAGGCGGGCGGCTCACAAGAGACCCAGTACTTC	CASSYEAGGSQETQYF
TRBV6-2/TRBV6-3	many	TRBD1	TRBJ1-2	TGTGCCAGCAGAACAGGTGGGACAGGGGCGAACTATGGCTACACCTTC	CASRTGGTGANYGYTF